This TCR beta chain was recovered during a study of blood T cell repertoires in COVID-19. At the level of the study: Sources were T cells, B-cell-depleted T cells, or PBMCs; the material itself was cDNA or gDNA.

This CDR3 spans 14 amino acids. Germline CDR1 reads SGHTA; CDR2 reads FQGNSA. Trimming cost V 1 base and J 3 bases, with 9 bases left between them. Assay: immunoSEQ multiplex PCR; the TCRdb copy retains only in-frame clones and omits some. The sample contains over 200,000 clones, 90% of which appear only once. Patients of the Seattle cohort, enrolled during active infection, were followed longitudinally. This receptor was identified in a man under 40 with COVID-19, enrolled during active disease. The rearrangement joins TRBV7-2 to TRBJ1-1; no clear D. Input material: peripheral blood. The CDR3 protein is CASSLVQSYTEAFF. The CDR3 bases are TGTGCCAGCAGCTTAGTCCAGTCCTACACTGAAGCTTTCTTT.